These 25 T cell receptor beta chains were sequenced from one sample in a study of T cell responses to AZD1222 COVID-19 vaccine. The repertoire was sequenced with immunoSEQ multiplex PCR; TCRdb's copy has only in-frame clones and lacks some. The sample consists of roughly 120,000 clones, 91% of them appearing once. Specimen: peripheral blood, collected on day 0 of AZD1222 vaccination. All receptors derive from an adult in good health.

The J gene is TRBJ1-1, the V gene TRBV2, with D possibly matching TRBD1 (5 bases). Per the germline V gene, CDR1 is SNHLY and CDR2 is FYNNEI. V lost 7 bases and J 1 base, leaving 19 bases between the germline ends. The CDR3 contains 16 residues. The CDR3, as DNA: TGTGCCAGCAAGTGGGGTCGAATGGGACGGAACACTGAAGCTTTCTTT. It specifies CASKWGRMGRNTEAFF.

V is TRBV19 and J is TRBJ1-5; maybe TRBD1 (6 bases). The germline V and J ends were trimmed by 5 bases and 3 bases, with 14 bases remaining between them. The length of the CDR3 is 15 residues. Per germline, CDR1 LNHDA and CDR2 SQIVND (reference sequence). The CDR3 region is CASSGGQGANQPQHF. The DNA of the CDR3 is TGTGCCAGTAGTGGGGGGCAGGGCGCCAATCAGCCCCAGCATTTT.

This chain uses TRBV3-1 (or the pseudogene TRBV3-2) with TRBJ2-7; 7 bases align to TRBD2. CDR1 and CDR2 (germline): LGHDT, YNNKEL (reference sequence). V lost 2 bases, J lost 2 bases, and 12 bases stayed unmatched. CDR3 size: 17 residues. CDR3 DNA: TGTGCCAGCAGCCAAAAAGGAGGGCGGGAGACGCCCTACGAGCAGTACTTC. Its protein product is CASSQKGGRETPYEQYF.

V and J are TRBV5-1 and TRBJ2-7, with D possibly called TRBD1 or TRBD2 (6 bases each). Germline-derived CDR1 and CDR2 are SGHRS and YFSETQ. This CDR3 spans 15 amino acids. V lost 4 bases, J lost 5 bases, and 19 bases lay in between. The CDR3 protein is CASSRSEGGKDEQYF. CDR3 nucleotide sequence: TGCGCCAGCAGCCGGTCGGAAGGGGGGAAAGACGAGCAGTACTTC.

The chain joins TRBV24-1 to TRBJ2-1; unclear D gene. The V end lost 0 bases, the J end lost 7 bases, and 9 bases lay between the germline ends. The CDR3 has 14 residues. Germline V gene lookup returns CDR1 KGHDR and CDR2 SFDVKD. The CDR3 is CATSDLGVWNEQFF. DNA for the CDR3: TGTGCCACCAGTGATTTGGGGGTTTGGAATGAGCAGTTCTTC.

The chain combines TRBV2 with TRBJ2-3, with 8 bases identical to TRBD2. The CDR3 loop spans 16 amino acids. Trimming removed 8 bases from V and 4 bases from J; junction bases left unmatched: 14. Germline V gives CDR1 SNHLY, CDR2 FYNNEI. This CDR3 reads CASRWIREGGPDTQYF. The DNA for the CDR3 is TGTGCCAGCCGCTGGATACGGGAGGGAGGGCCAGATACGCAGTATTTT.

V usage is TRBV5-1 and J usage is TRBJ2-7, with D perhaps matching TRBD2 (5 bases). V was cut by 1 base and J by 0 bases, with 8 bases left in between. This CDR3 spans 14 amino acids. Germline CDR1 is SGHRS and CDR2 is YFSETQ. CDR3 bases: TGCGCCAGCAGCTTGAGCGGAAACTCCTACGAGCAGTACTTC. Its protein product is CASSLSGNSYEQYF.

The count of this clone is one. The chain carries TRBV5-1 and TRBJ1-1; possible D gene TRBD1, 6 bases. The CDR3 is 16 amino acids. The V end lost 3 bases, the J end lost 0 bases, and 15 bases lay between the germline ends. Germline CDR1 and CDR2: SGHRS and YFSETQ. The DNA for the CDR3 is TGCGCCAGCAGCTCGAACGTTGCAGGGGTGAACACTGAAGCTTTCTTT. It yields the protein CASSSNVAGVNTEAFF.

J is TRBJ1-2 and V is TRBV11-2; tentative D call: TRBD1 (5 bases). The CDR3 covers 14 residues. V lost 0 bases, J lost 4 bases, and 9 bases lay in between. Germline CDR1 SGHAT, CDR2 FQNNGV. CDR3 amino acids: CASSLDRGLYGYTF. The CDR3 region has the DNA TGTGCCAGCAGCTTAGATCGGGGCCTCTATGGCTACACCTTC.

This chain uses TRBV6-4 with TRBJ1-1; maybe TRBD1 (6 bases). Trimming removed 0 bases at V and 5 bases at J, with 13 bases between. Germline V gene data show CDR1 as MRHNA and CDR2 as SNTAGT. CDR3 length: 15 amino acids. The CDR3 is CASSDSTGSGTEAFF. CDR3 nucleotide sequence: TGTGCCAGCAGTGACTCGACAGGATCGGGAACTGAAGCTTTCTTT.

V usage is TRBV6-9 and J usage is TRBJ1-2; weak D call: TRBD1 (6 bases). CDR1 MNHGY and CDR2 SVAAGI come from the germline V gene. V was cut by 2 bases and J by 6 bases, with 16 bases left in between. CDR3 length equals 15 residues. The CDR3 DNA is TGTGCCAGCAGTTATGTTCCAGGGGTAAATAATGGCTACACCTTC. Protein product: CASSYVPGVNNGYTF.

The V call is TRBV7-9, the J call TRBJ2-3; D may be TRBD1 or TRBD2 (5 bases each). Trimming pared 3 bases from V and 3 bases from J, leaving 10 bases between. In germline, CDR1 is SEHNR, CDR2 FQNEAQ (reference sequence). This CDR3 contains 14 residues. CDR3 DNA: TGTGCCAGCAGCTTTGGTGGGGGAACAGATACGCAGTATTTT. This codes for CASSFGGGTDTQYF.

J is TRBJ1-2 and V is TRBV5-5; the D is unclear. The ends were cut back, 0 bases at V and 6 bases at J, with 9 bases in the middle. The CDR3 is 13 residues long. The germline gives CDR1 SGHKS, CDR2 YYEKEE (reference sequence). In DNA, the CDR3 is TGTGCCAGCAGCTTGGTGGGGTTAGATGGCTACACCTTC. Amino acid sequence: CASSLVGLDGYTF.

The chain employs TRBV4-1 and TRBJ2-1; tentative D call: TRBD2 (6 bases). Deletions cut 4 bases from V and 4 bases from J, with 23 bases between. Germline V gene data show CDR1 as MGHRA and CDR2 as YSYEKL. The CDR3 extends over 18 amino acids. CDR3 bases: TGCGCCAGCAGCCTCCTACCCTTAGGGCGGGGCAGTTACAATGAGCAGTTCTTC. Translating it yields CASSLLPLGRGSYNEQFF.

In this sample, this clone turned up once. This chain uses TRBV29-1 with TRBJ1-2; no clear D. Germline V gene sequence: CDR1 SQVTM, CDR2 ANQGSEA. Deletions cut 1 base from V and 2 bases from J, with 11 bases between. The CDR3 sequence is 14 residues long. CDR3 sequence: CSVEGLWQNYGYTF. CDR3 nucleotides: TGCAGCGTTGAAGGTCTATGGCAGAACTATGGCTACACCTTC.

The CDR3 loop is CASRVAEPTDTQYF. The CDR3 region has the DNA TGTGCCAGCAGAGTAGCGGAACCCACAGATACGCAGTATTTT. The chain couples TRBV6-5 to TRBJ2-3; tentative D call: TRBD2 (6 bases). The CDR3 loop spans 14 amino acids. The germline V gene has CDR1 MNHEY and CDR2 SVGAGI. With 6 bases removed from V and 2 bases from J, the gap between germline ends came to 12 bases.

V usage is TRBV10-3 and J usage is TRBJ1-5; D is uncertain. V was trimmed by 4 bases and J by 0 bases, leaving 10 bases between them. CDR1 is ENHRY and CDR2 is SYGVKD in the germline V gene. CDR3 length equals 15 residues. As DNA, the CDR3 is TGTGCCATCAGTGGATCTCCGGATAGCAATCAGCCCCAGCATTTT. Translating it yields CAISGSPDSNQPQHF.

The V gene is TRBV7-2, the J gene TRBJ2-2; 9 nucleotides line up with TRBD2. The V and J ends lost 2 bases and 7 bases, in that order; junction bases with no gene match: 11. The CDR3 is 17 amino acids. The V gene's germline CDR1 is SGHTA and CDR2 FQGNSA. This chain's CDR3 is CASSLKGGRAWYGELFF. CDR3 DNA: TGTGCCAGCAGCTTAAAGGGCGGGAGGGCCTGGTACGGGGAGCTGTTTTTT.

The chain combines TRBV5-6 with TRBJ2-5, with D tentatively TRBD1 (5 bases). CDR3 length: 11 residues. V was shortened by 3 bases and J by 5 bases, with 5 bases between the two germline ends. Germline CDR1 and CDR2: SGHDT and YYEEEE. CDR3 sequence: CASSSGETQYF. The CDR3 DNA reads TGTGCCAGCAGCTCAGGGGAGACCCAGTACTTC.

The table lists this clone with a few counts. The chain carries TRBV2 and TRBJ2-1; 10 nucleotides agree with TRBD2. The CDR3 sequence is 17 residues long. The V and J ends lost 6 bases and 5 bases, in that order; junction bases with no gene match: 13. Looked up from germline, CDR1 is SNHLY and CDR2 is FYNNEI. The CDR3 DNA is TGTGCCAGCAGACTGTCCGGAATAGCGGGAGGTCACAATGAGCAGTTCTTC. Its protein product is CASRLSGIAGGHNEQFF.

The rearrangement uses TRBV6-5 and TRBJ1-1, with 9 bases identical to TRBD1. Germline CDR1 is MNHEY and CDR2 is SVGAGI. The CDR3 consists of 14 residues. V trimming: 6 bases; J trimming: 3 bases; junction bases outside the gene matches: 5. The CDR3 spells CASSADRGYTEAFF. The DNA of the CDR3 is TGTGCCAGCAGCGCGGACAGGGGTTACACTGAAGCTTTCTTT.

V usage is TRBV5-1 and J usage is TRBJ2-3, with 13 bases that match TRBD2. CDR3 size: 18 residues. Germline V lookup: CDR1 SGHRS, CDR2 YFSETQ. The ends lost 0 bases at V and 4 bases at J; junction bases unmatched: 8. CDR3 protein: CASSLGLAGGMESDTQYF. The CDR3, as DNA: TGCGCCAGCAGCTTGGGACTAGCGGGAGGAATGGAATCAGATACGCAGTATTTT. The variable domain in full, with the rest retrieved from reference TRBV5-1 and TRBJ2-3, is KAGVTQTPRYLIKTRGQQVTLSCSPISGHRSVSWYQQTPGQGLQFLFEYFSETQRNKGNFPGRFSGRQFSNSRSEMNVSTLELGDSALYLCASSLGLAGGMESDTQYFGPGTRLTVL.

This clone is medium-sized (0.01 to 0.1%) by share. The chain joins TRBV6-4 to TRBJ2-2; maybe TRBD2 (6 bases). The V gene lost 6 bases and the J gene lost 2 bases, with 13 bases spanning the gap. The CDR3 spans 15 residues. Germline CDR1 and CDR2: MRHNA and SNTAGT. The CDR3 DNA sequence: TGTGCCAGCAGCCCCACCGGGACTAACACCGGGGAGCTGTTTTTT. Its protein is CASSPTGTNTGELFF.

In its sample, this clone was seen a few times. J is TRBJ2-7 and V is TRBV7-8, with 8 positions matching TRBD2. The CDR3 runs 15 residues. After removal of 3 bases from V and 2 bases from J, the junction contained 6 bases not matched to a gene. CDR1 and CDR2 (germline): SGHVS, FQNEAQ. CDR3: CASSFWPSGPYEQYF. For the CDR3, the DNA is TGTGCCAGCAGCTTCTGGCCTAGCGGGCCCTACGAGCAGTACTTC.

This chain connects TRBV6-5 to TRBJ2-7; D ambiguous. From germline, CDR1 is MNHEY and CDR2 SVGAGI. This CDR3 contains 13 residues. The germline V and J ends were trimmed by 6 bases and 2 bases, with 11 bases remaining between them. CDR3 sequence reads: CASSLSLTYEQYF. The CDR3 bases are TGTGCCAGCAGCCTGAGCCTGACCTACGAGCAGTACTTC.